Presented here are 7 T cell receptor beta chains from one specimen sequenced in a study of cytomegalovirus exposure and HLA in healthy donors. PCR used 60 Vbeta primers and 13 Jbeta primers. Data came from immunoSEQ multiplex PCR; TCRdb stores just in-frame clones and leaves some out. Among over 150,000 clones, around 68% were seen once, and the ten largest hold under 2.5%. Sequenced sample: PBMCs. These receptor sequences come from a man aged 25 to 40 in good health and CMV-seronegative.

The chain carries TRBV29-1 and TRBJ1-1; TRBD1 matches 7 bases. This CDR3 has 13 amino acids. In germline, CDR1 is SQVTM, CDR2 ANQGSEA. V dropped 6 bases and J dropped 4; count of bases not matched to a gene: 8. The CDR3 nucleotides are TGCAGCGTCAGAAGACAGGGTTCCACTGAAGCTTTCTTT. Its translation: CSVRRQGSTEAFF. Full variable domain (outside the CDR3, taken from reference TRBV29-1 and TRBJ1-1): SAVISQKPSRDICQRGTSLTIQCQVDSQVTMMFWYRQQPGQSLTLIATANQGSEATYESGFVIDKFPISRPNLTFSTLTVSNMSPEDSSIYLCSVRRQGSTEAFFGQGTRLTVV.

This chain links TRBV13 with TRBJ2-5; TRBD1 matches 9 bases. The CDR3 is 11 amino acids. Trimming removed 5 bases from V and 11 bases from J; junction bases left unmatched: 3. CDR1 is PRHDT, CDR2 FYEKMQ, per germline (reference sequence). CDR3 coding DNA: TGTGCCAGCAGCCCGGGGACAGGGCAGTACTTC. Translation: CASSPGTGQYF.

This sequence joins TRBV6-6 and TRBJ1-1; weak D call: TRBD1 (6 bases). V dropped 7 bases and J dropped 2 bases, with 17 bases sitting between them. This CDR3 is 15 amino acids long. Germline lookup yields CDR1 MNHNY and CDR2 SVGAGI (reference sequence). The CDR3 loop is CASIDGGGTNTEAFF. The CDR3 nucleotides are TGTGCCAGCATCGACGGGGGGGGGACAAACACTGAAGCTTTCTTT.

Here the CDR3 DNA reads TGTGCCAGCAGCAACGGGGACTTTCTCTACGAGCAGTACTTC. Its translation is CASSNGDFLYEQYF. The chain recombines TRBV5-4 with TRBJ2-7; D is perhaps TRBD2 (6 bases). The V and J ends lost 4 bases and 3 bases respectively, with 14 bases between them. This CDR3 has 14 amino acids. The germline V gene has CDR1 SGHNT and CDR2 YYREEE (reference sequence).

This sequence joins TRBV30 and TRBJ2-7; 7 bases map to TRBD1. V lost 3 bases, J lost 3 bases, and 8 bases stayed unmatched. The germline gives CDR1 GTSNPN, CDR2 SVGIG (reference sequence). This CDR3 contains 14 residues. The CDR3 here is CAWRTPGGSYEQYF. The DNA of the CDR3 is TGTGCCTGGAGAACCCCAGGGGGTAGCTACGAGCAGTACTTC. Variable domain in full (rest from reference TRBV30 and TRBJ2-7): SQTIHQWPATLVQPVGSPLSLECTVEGTSNPNLYWYRQAAGRGLQLLFYSVGIGQISSEVPQNLSASRPQDRQFILSSKKLLLSDSGFYLCAWRTPGGSYEQYFGPGTRLTVT.

The CDR3 here is CASSQDRGGNTEAFF. DNA of the CDR3: TGCGCCAGCAGCCAAGATAGGGGGGGGAACACTGAAGCTTTCTTT. This chain links TRBV4-1 with TRBJ1-1; tentative D call: TRBD1 (6 bases). CDR3 length: 15 amino acids. Germline CDR1 and CDR2: MGHRA and YSYEKL. The V and J ends lost 0 bases and 1 base respectively, with 9 bases between them.

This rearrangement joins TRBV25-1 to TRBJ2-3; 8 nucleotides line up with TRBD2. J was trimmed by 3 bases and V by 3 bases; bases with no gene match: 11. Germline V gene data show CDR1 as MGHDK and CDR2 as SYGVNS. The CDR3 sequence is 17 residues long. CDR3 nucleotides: TGTGCCAGCAGTGACTACTCGGGGGGGTGGGAGACAGATACGCAGTATTTT. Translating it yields CASSDYSGGWETDTQYF.